A single sample gave rise to the 9 T cell receptor beta chains below, sequenced in a study of OX40 agonist ivuxolimab in advanced cancers. Clones were sequenced by immunoSEQ multiplex PCR, and TCRdb holds only the in-frame ones, with some missing. The repertoire holds 40,000 to 60,000 clones, 75% to 90% seen once, with approximately 11% in the top ten. The sample consisted of CD4+ or CD8+ T cells sorted from blood, taken in a trial of the OX40 agonist ivuxolimab. The receptors shown here come from an adult with an advanced solid tumor such as melanoma, head and neck, liver or kidney cancer.

The chain links TRBV5-8 to TRBJ1-2, with a weak D call TRBD1 (6 bases). This CDR3 has 15 amino acids. Germline CDR1 SGHTS, CDR2 YDEGEE. V lost 0 bases and J 6 bases, leaving 15 bases between the germline ends. CDR3 sequence reads: CASSLGTGNADGYTF. In nucleotides, the CDR3 is TGTGCCAGCAGCTTGGGTACAGGGAACGCTGATGGCTACACCTTC.

The V call is TRBV29-1, the J call TRBJ1-2; 9 bases are shared with TRBD1. The CDR3 loop spans 13 amino acids. V lost 4 bases to trimming and J lost 3 bases; unmatched junction nucleotides: 3. Looked up from germline, CDR1 is SQVTM and CDR2 is ANQGSEA. The CDR3 DNA sequence: TGCAGCGTTGGGTGGGACAGGGACTATGGCTACACCTTC. It yields the protein CSVGWDRDYGYTF.

The gene calls are TRBV6-1 and TRBJ2-1; D assignment may be TRBD1 or TRBD2 (5 bases each). V shed 0 bases and J shed 4 bases, with 7 bases lying between them. This CDR3 region has 14 residues. The V gene's germline CDR1 is MNHNS and CDR2 SASEGT. The CDR3 DNA sequence: TGTGCCAGCAGTGAAGCGGGACCATACAATGAGCAGTTCTTC. Its protein product is CASSEAGPYNEQFF.

This clone was detected only a few times. The chain couples TRBV30 to TRBJ1-1; the D gene is possibly TRBD1 (6 bases). Germline loops: CDR1 GTSNPN, CDR2 SVGIG (reference sequence). The CDR3 runs 14 residues. V was clipped by 4 bases and J by 0 bases, with 12 bases between them. The DNA of the CDR3 is TGTGCCTGGAACCCCCAGGGGATGAACACTGAAGCTTTCTTT. This encodes CAWNPQGMNTEAFF.

The chain uses TRBV28 and TRBJ2-4; no firm D call. V was trimmed by 1 base and J by 0 bases, leaving 10 bases between them. This CDR3 comprises 16 residues. CDR1 and CDR2 from the germline V gene are MDHEN and SYDVKM. The CDR3 region is CASSLLIGLAKNIQYF. CDR3 nucleotide sequence: TGTGCCAGCAGTTTATTAATAGGGCTAGCCAAAAACATTCAGTACTTC.

This chain joins TRBV29-1 and TRBJ2-1; 9 nucleotides agree with TRBD1. The ends lost 7 bases at V and 7 bases at J; junction bases unmatched: 5. Per the germline V gene, CDR1 is SQVTM and CDR2 is ANQGSEA. The length of the CDR3 is 12 residues. The CDR3 nucleotides are TGCAGCGGGGGACAGGGTCCGAATGAGCAGTTCTTC. Residues: CSGGQGPNEQFF.

The CDR3 reads CASSLGDPLAYEQYF. In DNA form, the CDR3 reads TGTGCCAGCAGCTTGGGGGACCCATTAGCCTACGAGCAGTACTTC. The chain joins TRBV5-4 to TRBJ2-7; D may match TRBD1 or TRBD2 (5 bases each). CDR3 length equals 15 residues. With 0 bases removed from V and 2 bases from J, the gap between germline ends came to 12 bases. CDR1 is SGHNT and CDR2 is YYREEE in the germline V gene (reference sequence).

This clone has more than one count but fewer than ten. V and J are TRBV9 and TRBJ2-7; the match to TRBD2 covers 7 bases. Losses at the gene ends were 4 bases for V and 3 bases for J; bases not matched to a gene: 10. The germline CDR1 and CDR2 sequences are SGDLS and YYNGEE. CDR3 length: 15 amino acids. CDR3 region: CASSLRGDGLYEQYF. CDR3 nucleotide sequence: TGTGCCAGCAGCCTCCGGGGGGACGGGCTCTACGAGCAGTACTTC.

V gene TRBV7-8 combines with J gene TRBJ1-4, with D possibly matching TRBD1 (6 bases). CDR3 length: 15 residues. From germline, CDR1 is SGHVS and CDR2 FQNEAQ. Trimming shortened V by 5 bases and J by 7 bases, and 17 bases separated the two germline ends. The DNA of the CDR3 is TGTGCCAGCAGCCCTAGGACAGCCGTCTTTGAAAAACTGTTTTTT. This translates into CASSPRTAVFEKLFF.